The rows below give T cell receptor beta chains drawn from one sample of a study of blood T cells in healthy people across ages. TCRdb re-derived calls from the 5' RACE reads in MiXCR, one entry per CDR3 protein. Of about 540,000 distinct CDR3 sequences listed, less than 25% were seen once; the top ten hold approximately 8.7%. In addition, the sample was reused for a study of T cells of mothers and their children.

The sequencing input was blood. Receptors were obtained from a boy aged 10-17 years in good health. CDR3s include the opening cysteine and the closing phenylalanine or tryptophan.

cdr3_aa v_call
CSVGWVLGAKNIQYF TRBV29-1
CASSENAGTGANVLTF TRBV6-1
CASSVGTGNQETQYF TRBV9
CASSVGGVVDEQYF TRBV9
CASSGYLGQRGNTVAFF TRBV7-9
CAPRGGPETQYF TRBV21-1
CASSQESTSTSGSNEQFF TRBV4-3
CASSLATGYEQYF TRBV5-5
CTSSLSGPGRYEQYF TRBV12-3/TRBV12-4
CASSLYPGGIHEQYF TRBV27
CASSPTGLRASNTGELFF TRBV19
CSVVWDSNTDTQYF TRBV29-1
CANSSFPDSPYEQYF TRBV28
CASAQQGANVLTF TRBV12-3/TRBV12-4
CASSLALSGGSGELFF TRBV7-2
CASSMDTNSGANVLTF TRBV2
CASSPRDGLAFTDTQYF TRBV12-3/TRBV12-4
CASSAPDRGRKETQYF TRBV6-1
CASRLLGGRETQYF TRBV28
CASTDRGVGGYTF TRBV7-9
CASSQDINTQYF TRBV4-2
CSVLTGTGQTQYF TRBV29-1
CAISDASGDEQFF TRBV10-3
CASSLWKGRGVIFEAFF TRBV7-9
CASSPTGGGHEQYF TRBV12-3/TRBV12-4
CASSVAPGVAAGDSEQYF TRBV9
CASSLLGGAYEQYF TRBV5-1
CATSAGEDEGYGYTF TRBV24-1
CASSTGERGDF TRBV6-6
CASSLGSLAGGNEQYF TRBV7-2
CASSQIYEQYF TRBV3-1
CASSYSTEYEQYF TRBV6-5
CASSLNPVRTESYEQYF TRBV7-3
CASSYLTGGAETQYF TRBV6-2/TRBV6-3
CSVVAGNEKLFF TRBV29-1
CAISESQTQYF TRBV10-3
CASSPTRDRAYEQYF TRBV18
CSASLSGSGNTIYF TRBV20-1
CASGSPGLRDNEQFF TRBV7-6
CASSPRGRNTEALF TRBV7-9
CSVGQTEAFF TRBV29-1
CASSRGQLEETQYF TRBV7-2
CASSDRDRGRRKLFF TRBV6-5
CASSVWTAANYGYTF TRBV9
CASSQGRGFPETQYF TRBV14
CASSYWEETQYF TRBV6-6
CASSYQGLQQYF TRBV6-5
CASSLPSGGRDGYTF TRBV7-2
CASSLEGRQLPTGELFF TRBV7-2
CASRATGISYEQYF TRBV28
CASAQTGGTYEQYF TRBV27
CSVVPLGQGQETQYF TRBV29-1
CSARETSGSYNEQFF TRBV20-1
CASSNRREEDTQYF TRBV28
CSASEDEQFF TRBV20-1
CASSPDRVRANTEAFF TRBV27
CASRHSGTDNEKLFF TRBV28
CASSPALAGGLTGELFF TRBV7-8
CASSPGLAGTGGTNEQYF TRBV7-2
CASSPTWGGQEPSYEQYF TRBV18